The entry below describes one TCR beta chain. What it recognizes is unknown. The germline gene is not matched at one end of the junction; a read error may be the cause. This specimen belongs to a study of Graves' ophthalmopathy and Graves' hyperthyroidism. Study-level points and caveats: Most expanded thyroid clonotypes above 0.001 frequency also appeared in blood.

Germline values: CDR1 SGDLS, CDR2 YYNGEE. This CDR3 contains 15 residues. The hyperthyroidism patients had a new diagnosis of under 2 months' duration and were aged 18 to 65. As the template, RNA transcripts were used to amplify TCR beta CDR3 regions. Scientists carried out first-round RT-PCR using HTBI primers and then a second-round multiplex PCR. TCRdb reanalysed the multiplex PCR reads using MiXCR and keeps one entry per CDR3 protein. This table has over a million distinct CDR3 sequences, about 40% appearing once. The sequencing sample was made of peripheral blood or thyroid tissue (not recorded which). The clonotype was recovered from an adult man with Graves' hyperthyroidism. The rearrangement uses TRBV9 and TRBJ2-5; 9 bases are a match to TRBD1. CDR3 in DNA: TGTGCCAGCAGCGGGGGACAGGGTCTCCAAGAGGCCCAGTACTTC. It is translated as CASSGGQGLQEAQYF.